One T cell receptor (beta chain) is described in this entry. The CD8+CD4-CCR7+CD45RA+ phenotype defined the sorted naive CD8 T cells. Each CDR3 protein gets one entry after TCRdb re-called the PCR reads with MiXCR. The data show over 300,000 distinct CDR3 sequences, 24% seen once. The sample comes from a study of molecular identifiers for immune sequencing clone quantification. Trimming cost V 4 bases and J 4 bases, with 20 bases left between them. The CDR3 totals 16 residues. CDR1 and CDR2 (germline): SGHRS, YFSETQ. The chain carries TRBV5-1 and TRBJ1-2; a possible D gene is TRBD1 (6 bases). The receptor was isolated from a human donor in good health. Some libraries in this study had Jurkat cell RNA spiked in. The sequencing input was naive CD8+ T cells from blood, with Jurkat cell RNA spiked in. As to subset: FACS-sorted CD8+CD4-CCR7+CD45RA+ naive T cells. CDR3 DNA sequence: TGCGCCAGCAGCCCACACCCGGACAGCCCTTTCTATGGCTACACCTTC. Encoded protein: CASSPHPDSPFYGYTF.